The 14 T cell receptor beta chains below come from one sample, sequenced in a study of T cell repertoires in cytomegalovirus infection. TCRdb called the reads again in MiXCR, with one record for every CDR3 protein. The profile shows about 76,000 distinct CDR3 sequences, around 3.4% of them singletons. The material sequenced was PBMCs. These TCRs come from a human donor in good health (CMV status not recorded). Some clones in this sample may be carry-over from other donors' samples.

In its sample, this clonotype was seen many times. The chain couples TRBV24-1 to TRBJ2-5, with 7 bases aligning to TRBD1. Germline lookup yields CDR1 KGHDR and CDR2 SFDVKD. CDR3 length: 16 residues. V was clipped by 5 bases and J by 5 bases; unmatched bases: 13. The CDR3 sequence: CATSGGRGSTGETQYF. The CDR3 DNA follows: TGTGCCACCAGTGGGGGCAGGGGGTCCACTGGGGAGACCCAGTACTTC.

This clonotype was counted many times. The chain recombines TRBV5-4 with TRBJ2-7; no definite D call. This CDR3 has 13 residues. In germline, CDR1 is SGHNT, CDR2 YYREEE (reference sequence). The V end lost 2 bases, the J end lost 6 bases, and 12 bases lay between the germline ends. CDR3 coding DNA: TGTGCCAGCAGCTTCACGCCTTCTCCCGAGCAGTACTTC. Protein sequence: CASSFTPSPEQYF. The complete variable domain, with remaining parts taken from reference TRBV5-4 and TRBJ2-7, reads ETGVTQSPTHLIKTRGQQVTLRCSSQSGHNTVSWYQQALGQGPQFIFQYYREEENGRGNFPPRFSGLQFPNYSSELNVNALELDDSALYLCASSFTPSPEQYFGPGTRLTVT.

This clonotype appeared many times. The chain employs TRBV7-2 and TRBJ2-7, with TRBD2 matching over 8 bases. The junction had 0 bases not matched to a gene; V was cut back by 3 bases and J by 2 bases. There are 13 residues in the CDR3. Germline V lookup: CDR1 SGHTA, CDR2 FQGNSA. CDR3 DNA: TGTGCCAGCAGCTTTAGCGGGGCCTACGAGCAGTACTTC. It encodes CASSFSGAYEQYF.

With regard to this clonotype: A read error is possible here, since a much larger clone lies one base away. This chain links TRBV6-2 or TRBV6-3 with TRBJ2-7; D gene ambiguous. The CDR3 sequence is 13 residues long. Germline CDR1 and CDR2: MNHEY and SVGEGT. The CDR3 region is CACSYSGSYEQYF. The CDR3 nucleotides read TGTGCCTGCAGTTACTCGGGCTCCTACGAGCAGTACTTC.

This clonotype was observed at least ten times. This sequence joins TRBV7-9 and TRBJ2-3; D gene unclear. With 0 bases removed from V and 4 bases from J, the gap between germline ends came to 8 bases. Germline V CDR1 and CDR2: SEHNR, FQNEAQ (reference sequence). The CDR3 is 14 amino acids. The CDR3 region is CASSLAPPPDTQYF. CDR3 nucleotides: TGTGCCAGCAGCTTAGCGCCACCGCCAGATACGCAGTATTTT.

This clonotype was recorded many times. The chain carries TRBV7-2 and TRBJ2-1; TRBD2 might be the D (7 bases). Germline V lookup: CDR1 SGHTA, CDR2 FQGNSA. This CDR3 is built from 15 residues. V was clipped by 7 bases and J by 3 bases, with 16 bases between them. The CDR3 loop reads CASTQGGGGYNEQFF. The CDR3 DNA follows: TGTGCCAGCACCCAAGGAGGGGGGGGCTACAATGAGCAGTTCTTC. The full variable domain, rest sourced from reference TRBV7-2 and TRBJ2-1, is GAGVSQSPSNKVTEKGKDVELRCDPISGHTALYWYRQSLGQGLEFLIYFQGNSAPDKSGLPSDRFSAERTGGSVSTLTIQRTQQEDSAVYLCASTQGGGGYNEQFFGPGTRLTVL.

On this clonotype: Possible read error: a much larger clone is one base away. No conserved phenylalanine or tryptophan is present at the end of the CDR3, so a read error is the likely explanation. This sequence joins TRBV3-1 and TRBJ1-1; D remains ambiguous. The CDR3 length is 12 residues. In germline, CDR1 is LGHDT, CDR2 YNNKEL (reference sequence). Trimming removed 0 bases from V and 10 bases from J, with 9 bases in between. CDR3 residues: CASSQDPTRAFS. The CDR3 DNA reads TGTGCCAGCAGCCAAGATCCTACGCGAGCTTTCTCT.

CDR3 DNA sequence: TGTGCCAGCTGCTCGTTCGGGCGACCGAACACTGAAGCTTTCTTT. This sequence encodes CASCSFGRPNTEAFF. The V and J genes are TRBV6-2 or TRBV6-3 and TRBJ1-1; D uncertain. Germline V lookup: CDR1 MNHEY, CDR2 SVGEGT. This CDR3 comprises 15 residues. Trimming took 8 bases from V and 1 from J, leaving 17 bases between them.

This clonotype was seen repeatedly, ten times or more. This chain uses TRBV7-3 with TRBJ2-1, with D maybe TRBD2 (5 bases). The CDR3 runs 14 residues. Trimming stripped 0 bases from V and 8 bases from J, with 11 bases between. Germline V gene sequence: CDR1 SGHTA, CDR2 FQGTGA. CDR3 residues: CASSLTRDSDEQFF. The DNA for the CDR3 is TGTGCCAGCAGCTTAACGAGGGATTCGGATGAGCAGTTCTTC.

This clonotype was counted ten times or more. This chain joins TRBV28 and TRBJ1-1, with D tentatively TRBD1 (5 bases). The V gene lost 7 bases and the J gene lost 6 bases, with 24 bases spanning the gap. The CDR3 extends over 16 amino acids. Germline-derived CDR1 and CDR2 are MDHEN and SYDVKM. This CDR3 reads CASTVAGGGVGSEAFF. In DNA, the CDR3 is TGTGCCAGCACCGTCGCCGGGGGTGGGGTGGGCTCTGAAGCTTTCTTT.

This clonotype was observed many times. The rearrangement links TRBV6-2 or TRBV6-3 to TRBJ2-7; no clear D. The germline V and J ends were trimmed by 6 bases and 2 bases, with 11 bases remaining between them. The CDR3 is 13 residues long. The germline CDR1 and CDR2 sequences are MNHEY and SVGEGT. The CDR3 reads CASRVHITYEQYF. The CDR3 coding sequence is TGTGCCAGCAGGGTACACATCACCTACGAGCAGTACTTC.

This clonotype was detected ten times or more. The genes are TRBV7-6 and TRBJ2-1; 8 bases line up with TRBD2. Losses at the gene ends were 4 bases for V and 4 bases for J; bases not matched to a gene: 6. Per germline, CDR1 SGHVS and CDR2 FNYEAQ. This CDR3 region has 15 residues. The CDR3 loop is CASSWSGGLYNEQFF. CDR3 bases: TGTGCCAGCAGCTGGAGCGGGGGACTATACAATGAGCAGTTCTTC.

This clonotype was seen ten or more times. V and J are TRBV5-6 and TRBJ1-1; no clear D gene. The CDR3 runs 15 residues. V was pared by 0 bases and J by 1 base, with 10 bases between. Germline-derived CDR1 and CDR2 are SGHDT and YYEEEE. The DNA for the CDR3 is TGTGCCAGCAGCTTGGTCCGGCCCGGGAACACTGAAGCTTTCTTT. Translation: CASSLVRPGNTEAFF.

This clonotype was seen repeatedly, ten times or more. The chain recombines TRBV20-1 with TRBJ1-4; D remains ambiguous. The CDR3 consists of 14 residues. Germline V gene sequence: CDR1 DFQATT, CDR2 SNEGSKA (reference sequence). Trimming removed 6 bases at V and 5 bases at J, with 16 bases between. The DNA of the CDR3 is TGCAGTGCCCTAGATCAGATCTTGAATGAAAAACTGTTTTTT. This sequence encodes CSALDQILNEKLFF.